This TCR beta chain was observed in a study of T cells in Graves' hyperthyroidism and ophthalmopathy. The CDR3 spans 13 residues. In germline, CDR1 is DFQATT, CDR2 SNEGSKA (reference sequence). V was pared by 6 bases and J by 1 base, with 6 bases of the junction left unmatched. TCR beta CDR3 regions were amplified from RNA. Primed by the HTBI set, a first-round RT-PCR was run on the TCR CDR3. Using its own MiXCR run on the multiplex PCR reads, TCRdb lists one record per CDR3 protein. The sample consists of more than 500,000 distinct CDR3 sequences, about 16% of them appearing once. Lactation, pregnancy, other autoimmune disease or uncontrolled infection excluded patients. As regards this clonotype: What it binds is not known.

Findings and caveats of the study: Among thyroid clonotypes expanded above 0.001, most also appeared in blood.

The clonotype comes from a woman in her thirties with Graves' ophthalmopathy. The V gene is TRBV20-1, the J gene TRBJ2-7, with 7 bases that match TRBD2. What was sequenced was blood. CDR3: CSAVAGASYEQYF. The CDR3 DNA is TGCAGTGCCGTGGCGGGAGCATCCTACGAGCAGTACTTC.